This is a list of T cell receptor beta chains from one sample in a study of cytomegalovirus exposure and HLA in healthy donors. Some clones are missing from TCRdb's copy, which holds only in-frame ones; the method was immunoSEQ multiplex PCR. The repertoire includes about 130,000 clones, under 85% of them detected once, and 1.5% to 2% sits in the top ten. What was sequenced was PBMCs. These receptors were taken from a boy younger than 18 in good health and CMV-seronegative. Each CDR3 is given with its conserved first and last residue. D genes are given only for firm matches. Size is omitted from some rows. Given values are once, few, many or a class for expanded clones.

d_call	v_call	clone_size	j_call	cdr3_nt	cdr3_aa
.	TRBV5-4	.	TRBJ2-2	TGTGCCAGCAGCTTGACGGCCGGGGAGCTGTTTTTT	CASSLTAGELFF
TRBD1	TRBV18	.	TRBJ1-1	TGTGCCAGCTCACCCGACAGGGCAATCTACACTGAAGCTTTCTTT	CASSPDRAIYTEAFF
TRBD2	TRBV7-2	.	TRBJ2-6	TGTGCCAGCAGCTTACAAGTACTAGCGTTAAGCTCTGGGGCCAACGTCCTGACTTTC	CASSLQVLALSSGANVLTF
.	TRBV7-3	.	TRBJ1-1	TGTGCCAGCAGCTTACGGGGAGATAGCACTGAAGCTTTCTTT	CASSLRGDSTEAFF
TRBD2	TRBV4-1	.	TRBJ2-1	TGCGCCAGCAGCCAAGAAGTAGCGGGAGGCGGGAATGAGCAGTTCTTC	CASSQEVAGGGNEQFF
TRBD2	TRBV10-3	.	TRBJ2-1	TGTGCCATCAGTGAAAATACTCGGGGACTAGGATCGGAGCAGTTCTTC	CAISENTRGLGSEQFF
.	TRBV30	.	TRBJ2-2	TGTGCCTGGAGTGTGGAGAGGTACGGGGAGCTGTTTTTT	CAWSVERYGELFF
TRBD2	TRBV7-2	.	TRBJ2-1	TGTGCCAGCAGCTCCAGGACTAGCGGTTACAATGAGCAGTTCTTC	CASSSRTSGYNEQFF
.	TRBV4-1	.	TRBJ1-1	TGCGCCAGCAGCCAAGGACAGCCTGAAGCTTTCTTT	CASSQGQPEAFF
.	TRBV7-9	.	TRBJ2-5	TGTGCCAGCAGCGCTCTTTGGAGCCAAGAGACCCAGTACTTC	CASSALWSQETQYF
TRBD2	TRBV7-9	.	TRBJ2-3	TGTTCCAGCAGACCTAAACCGGGACTAGCGCACAACACAGATACGCAGTATTTT	CSSRPKPGLAHNTDTQYF
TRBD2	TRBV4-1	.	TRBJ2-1	TGCGCCAGCAGCCAACCGTCGACTAGCTTATACAATGAGCAGTTCTTC	CASSQPSTSLYNEQFF
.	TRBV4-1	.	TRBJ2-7	TGCGCCAGCAGCCAAGATGTTAGGAGTAACGAGCAGTACTTC	CASSQDVRSNEQYF
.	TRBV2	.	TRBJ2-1	TGTGCCAGCAGTGAATCTTGGGGCCCAACGGGTGAGCAGTTCTTC	CASSESWGPTGEQFF
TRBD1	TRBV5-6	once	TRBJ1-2	TGTGCCAGCAGCCGAAGAGGGACAGGGGGTCCCTATGGCTACACCTTC	CASSRRGTGGPYGYTF
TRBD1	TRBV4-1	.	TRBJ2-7	TGCGCCAGCAGCCAATCTTCCCAGGGGGCATCCTACGAGCAGTACTTC	CASSQSSQGASYEQYF
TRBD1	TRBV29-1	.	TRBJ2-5	TGCAGCGTCTGGATGGACAGGGGGTACCAAGAGACCCAGTACTTC	CSVWMDRGYQETQYF
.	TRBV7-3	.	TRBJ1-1	TGTGCCAGCAGCTTAAAAGTAGTGGGGAGGTACACTGAAGCTTTCTTT	CASSLKVVGRYTEAFF
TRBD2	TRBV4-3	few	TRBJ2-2	TGCGCCAGCAGCCAAGCCAAGCGGGGGGCCCCTGGGGAGCTGTTTTTT	CASSQAKRGAPGELFF
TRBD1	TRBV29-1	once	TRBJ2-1	TGCAGCGTAACAGGGGCGAGCGATGAGCAGTTCTTC	CSVTGASDEQFF
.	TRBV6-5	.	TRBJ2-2	TGTGCCAGCAGTTACTCGCAGGGTGGGACCGGGGAGCTGTTTTTT	CASSYSQGGTGELFF
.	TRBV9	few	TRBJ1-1	TGTGCCAGCAGTCTCGAGGGCCTGAACACTGAAGCTTTCTTT	CASSLEGLNTEAFF
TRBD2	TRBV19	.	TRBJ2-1	TGTGCCAGTAGTATCGGGCGGGGGGTCTCCTACAATGAGCAGTTCTTC	CASSIGRGVSYNEQFF
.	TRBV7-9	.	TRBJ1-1	TGTGCCAGCAGCCCGGAGCTCAGTAGAACTGAAGCTTTCTTT	CASSPELSRTEAFF
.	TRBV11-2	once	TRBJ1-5	TGTGCCAGCAGCTTAGTAAGTGGGCCTAATAGCAATCAGCCCCAGCATTTT	CASSLVSGPNSNQPQHF
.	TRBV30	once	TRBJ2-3	TGTGCCTGGAGTGTTGGGGCTGGTACGCAGTATTTT	CAWSVGAGTQYF
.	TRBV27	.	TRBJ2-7	TGTGCCAGCAGTTCCCTCCCCAGCGGACCCTACGAGCAGTACTTC	CASSSLPSGPYEQYF
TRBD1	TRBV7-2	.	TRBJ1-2	TGTGCCAGCAGCTTATACACAGGGGTTAACTATGGCTACACCTTC	CASSLYTGVNYGYTF
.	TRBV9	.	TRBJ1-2	TGTGCCAGCAGCGTCGGGGGGGCCAACGACTATGGCTACACCTTC	CASSVGGANDYGYTF
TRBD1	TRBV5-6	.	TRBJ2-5	TGTGCCAGCAGCTTGAGAGGGGGCGGCGAGACCCAGTACTTC	CASSLRGGGETQYF
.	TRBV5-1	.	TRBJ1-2	TGCGCCAGCAGCTTGGACGGGGTCCACACCTTC	CASSLDGVHTF
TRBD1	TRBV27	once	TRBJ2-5	TGTGCCAGCAGTTTTTCAGGGGGCGACCAGACCCAGTACTTC	CASSFSGGDQTQYF
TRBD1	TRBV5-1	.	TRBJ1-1	TGCGCCAGCAGTTCCGGGACAGACACTGAAGCTTTCTTT	CASSSGTDTEAFF
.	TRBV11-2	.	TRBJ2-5	TGTGCCAGCAGCTTTCGTCCGGAAGAGACCCAGTACTTC	CASSFRPEETQYF
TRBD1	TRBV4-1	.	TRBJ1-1	TGCGCCAGCAGCCCGTGGACAGGGGGAACGAGGACTGAAGCTTTCTTT	CASSPWTGGTRTEAFF
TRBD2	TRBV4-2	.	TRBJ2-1	TGTGCCAGCTCCCGAGAAGCGGGAAACAATGAGCAGTTCTTC	CASSREAGNNEQFF
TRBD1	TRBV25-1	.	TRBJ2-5	TGTGCCAGCAGTGACCTCTCGGGACAGTCGCAAGAGACCCAGTACTTC	CASSDLSGQSQETQYF
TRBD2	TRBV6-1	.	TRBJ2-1	TGTGCCAGCAGTGACGGGACTATCTACAATGAGCAGTTCTTC	CASSDGTIYNEQFF
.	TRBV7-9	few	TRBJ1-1	TGTGCCAGCAGTCAGGACAGAGGTGAAGCTTTCTTT	CASSQDRGEAFF
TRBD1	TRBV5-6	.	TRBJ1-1	TGTGCCAGCAGCCAGGACAGGGGGCTGCCTGAAGCTTTCTTT	CASSQDRGLPEAFF
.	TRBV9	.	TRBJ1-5	TGTGCCAGCAGCGTGGGGGGGTATAGCAATCAGCCCCAGCATTTT	CASSVGGYSNQPQHF
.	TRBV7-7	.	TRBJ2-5	TGTGCCAGCAGCTTTAGCGGCACACAAGAGACCCAGTACTTC	CASSFSGTQETQYF
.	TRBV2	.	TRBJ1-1	TGTGCCAGCAAAAAGCGTCCCAGTAGAACTGAAGCTTTCTTT	CASKKRPSRTEAFF
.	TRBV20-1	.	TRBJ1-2	TGCAGTGCTACAGGCCCGGGCTACACCTTC	CSATGPGYTF
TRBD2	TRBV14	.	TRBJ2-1	TGTGCCAGCAGCCAAGATCGATCAGGGACTAGCGGGAACAATGAGCAGTTCTTC	CASSQDRSGTSGNNEQFF